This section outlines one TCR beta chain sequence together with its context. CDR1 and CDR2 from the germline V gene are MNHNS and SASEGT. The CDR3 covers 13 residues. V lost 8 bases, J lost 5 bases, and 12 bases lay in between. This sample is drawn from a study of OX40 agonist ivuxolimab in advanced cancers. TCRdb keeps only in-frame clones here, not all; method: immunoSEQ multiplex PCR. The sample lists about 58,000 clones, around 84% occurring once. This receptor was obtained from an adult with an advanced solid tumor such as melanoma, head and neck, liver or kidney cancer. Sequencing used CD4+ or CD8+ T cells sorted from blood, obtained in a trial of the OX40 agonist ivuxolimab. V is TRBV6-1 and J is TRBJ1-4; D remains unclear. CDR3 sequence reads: CASQMGGNEKLFF. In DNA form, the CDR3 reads TGTGCCAGCCAAATGGGCGGGAATGAAAAACTGTTTTTT.